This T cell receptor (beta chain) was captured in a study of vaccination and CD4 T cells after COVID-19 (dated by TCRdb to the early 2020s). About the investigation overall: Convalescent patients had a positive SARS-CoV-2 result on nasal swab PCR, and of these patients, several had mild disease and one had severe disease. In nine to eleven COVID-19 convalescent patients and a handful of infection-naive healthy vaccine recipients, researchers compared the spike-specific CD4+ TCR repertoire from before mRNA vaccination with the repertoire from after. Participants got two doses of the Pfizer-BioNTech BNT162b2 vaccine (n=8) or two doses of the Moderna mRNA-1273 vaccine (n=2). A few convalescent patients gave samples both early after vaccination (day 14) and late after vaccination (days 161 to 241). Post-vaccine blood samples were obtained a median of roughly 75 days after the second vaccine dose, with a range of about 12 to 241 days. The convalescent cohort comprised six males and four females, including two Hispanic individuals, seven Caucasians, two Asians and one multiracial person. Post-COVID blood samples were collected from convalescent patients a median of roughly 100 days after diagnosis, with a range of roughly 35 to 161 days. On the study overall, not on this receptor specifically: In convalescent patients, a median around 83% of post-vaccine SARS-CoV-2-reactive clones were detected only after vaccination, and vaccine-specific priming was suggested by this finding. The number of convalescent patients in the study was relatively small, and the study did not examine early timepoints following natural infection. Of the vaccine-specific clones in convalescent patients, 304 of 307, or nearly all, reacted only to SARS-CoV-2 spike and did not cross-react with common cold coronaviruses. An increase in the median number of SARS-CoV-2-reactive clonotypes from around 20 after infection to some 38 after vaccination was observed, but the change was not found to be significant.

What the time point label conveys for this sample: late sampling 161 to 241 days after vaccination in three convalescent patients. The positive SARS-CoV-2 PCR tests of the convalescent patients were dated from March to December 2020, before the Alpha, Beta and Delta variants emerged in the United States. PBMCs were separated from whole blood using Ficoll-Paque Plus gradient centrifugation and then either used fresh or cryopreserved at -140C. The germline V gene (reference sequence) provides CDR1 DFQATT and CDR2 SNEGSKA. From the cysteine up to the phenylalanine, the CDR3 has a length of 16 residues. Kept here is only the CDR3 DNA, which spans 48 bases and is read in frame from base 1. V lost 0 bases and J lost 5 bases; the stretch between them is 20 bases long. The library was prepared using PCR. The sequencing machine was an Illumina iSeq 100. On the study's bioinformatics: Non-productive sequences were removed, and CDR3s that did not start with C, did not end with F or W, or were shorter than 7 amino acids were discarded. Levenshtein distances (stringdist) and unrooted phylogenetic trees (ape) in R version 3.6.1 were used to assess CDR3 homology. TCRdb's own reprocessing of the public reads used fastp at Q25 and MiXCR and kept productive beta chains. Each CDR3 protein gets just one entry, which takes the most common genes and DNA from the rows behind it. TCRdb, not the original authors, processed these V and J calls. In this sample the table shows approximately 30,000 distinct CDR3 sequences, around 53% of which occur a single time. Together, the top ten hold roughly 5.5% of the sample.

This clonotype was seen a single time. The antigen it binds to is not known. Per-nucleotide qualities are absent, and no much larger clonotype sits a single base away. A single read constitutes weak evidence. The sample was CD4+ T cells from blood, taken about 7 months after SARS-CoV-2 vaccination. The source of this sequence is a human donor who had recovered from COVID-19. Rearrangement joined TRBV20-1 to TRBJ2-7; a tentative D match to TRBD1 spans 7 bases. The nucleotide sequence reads TGCAGTGCTAGAGATATAATCGGAGGGGGCACGAACGAGCAGTACTTC. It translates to CSARDIIGGGTNEQYF.